Each of the 16 T cell receptor beta chains below was sequenced from the same sample in a study of post-analysis software for immune sequencing data. Study observations and caveats: In patients, a few TRBV segments were more frequent than in controls, with TRBV5-6, TRBV5-1 and TRBV20-1 among them.

Which antigens these TCRs recognize remains unknown. The authors incorporated unique molecular identifiers into the TCR beta cDNA libraries. TCRdb independently ran MiXCR on the PCR reads; one entry per CDR3 protein. Among 750,000 to 950,000 distinct CDR3 sequences, approximately 53% were seen once, and the ten largest hold roughly 4.4%. Sequenced input: blood. The receptors come from a girl aged 10-17 years with multiple sclerosis.

The rearrangement uses TRBV20-1 and TRBJ2-1; 9 nucleotides align to TRBD1. CDR1 is DFQATT and CDR2 is SNEGSKA in the germline V gene (reference sequence). J lost 2 bases, V lost 6 bases, and 2 bases had no gene match. This CDR3 region has 13 residues. CDR3: CSAGTGTYNEQFF. For the CDR3, the DNA is TGCAGTGCAGGGACAGGGACCTACAATGAGCAGTTCTTC.

The CDR3 is CASSFDSASEETQYF. The CDR3 DNA sequence: TGTGCCAGCAGCTTTGATAGTGCTAGCGAAGAGACCCAGTACTTC. The genes are TRBV7-3 and TRBJ2-5; D possibly corresponds to TRBD2 (6 bases). The germline gives CDR1 SGHTA, CDR2 FQGTGA. This CDR3 contains 15 residues. V was cut by 3 bases and J by 3 bases, with 14 bases left in between.

Details on this clonotype: One junction end disagrees with the germline gene, perhaps due to a read error. The chain couples TRBV18 to TRBJ2-7; 9 nucleotides line up with TRBD1. Germline V gives CDR1 KGHSH, CDR2 LQKENI. The CDR3 covers 14 residues. The CDR3 loop reads CTSSRTGESYEQYF. CDR3 coding DNA: TGTACCAGCTCCCGGACAGGGGAGTCCTACGAGCAGTACTTC.

The genes are TRBV5-6 and TRBJ2-1; D is possibly TRBD1 (5 bases). The CDR3 totals 14 residues. Germline CDR1 SGHDT, CDR2 YYEEEE. Trimming shortened V by 3 bases and J by 6 bases, and 13 bases separated the two germline ends. The DNA for the CDR3 is TGTGCCAGCAGCTCACCCTCTAGGGGCAATGAGCAGTTCTTC. It encodes CASSSPSRGNEQFF.

Only one count was recorded for this clonotype. The rearrangement uses TRBV7-2 and TRBJ2-1, with 8 bases that match TRBD2. CDR1 and CDR2 from the germline V gene are SGHTA and FQGNSA. This CDR3 is built from 16 residues. V lost 4 bases and J lost 5; bases outside the gene matches: 10. DNA of the CDR3: TGTGCCAGCAGCTGGACGGGGGGGTCGCGGAACAATGAGCAGTTCTTC. Its protein is CASSWTGGSRNNEQFF.

This clonotype is a singleton in its sample. The J gene is TRBJ2-7, the V gene TRBV7-2, with D possibly being TRBD2 (5 bases). This CDR3 has 14 residues. Trimming took 1 base from V and 6 from J, leaving 13 bases between them. Germline V gives CDR1 SGHTA, CDR2 FQGNSA. Here the CDR3 reads CASSLGFDYREQYF. The CDR3 nucleotides are TGTGCCAGCAGCTTAGGGTTCGACTATCGCGAGCAGTACTTC.

V and J are TRBV10-3 and TRBJ2-7; a weak D match, TRBD2 (6 bases). The germline CDR1 and CDR2 sequences are ENHRY and SYGVKD. CDR3 size: 13 residues. The CDR3 here is CATRGTDSYEQYF. In DNA, the CDR3 is TGTGCGACACGCGGGACCGACTCCTACGAGCAGTACTTC.

This chain connects TRBV5-1 to TRBJ1-2; D is possibly TRBD1 (5 bases). The CDR3 totals 13 residues. Germline loops: CDR1 SGHRS, CDR2 YFSETQ. V was clipped by 6 bases and J by 9 bases, with 18 bases between them. The CDR3 loop is CASTQSGPGSYTF. In DNA form, the CDR3 reads TGCGCCAGCACTCAATCAGGGCCTGGGAGCTACACCTTC.

J is TRBJ1-1 and V is TRBV4-2; D is perhaps TRBD1 (5 bases). This CDR3 spans 14 amino acids. In germline, CDR1 is LGHNA, CDR2 YNFKEQ. V was pared by 0 bases and J by 6 bases, with 11 bases between. This CDR3 reads CASSQDFRVSEAFF. Written as DNA, the CDR3 is TGTGCCAGCAGCCAAGATTTCAGGGTCTCTGAAGCTTTCTTT.

This clonotype was counted only a few times. The chain links TRBV5-1 to TRBJ2-7, with 9 bases that match TRBD2. The germline V gene has CDR1 SGHRS and CDR2 YFSETQ. V shed 0 bases, J shed 1 base, and the junction held 2 bases outside the gene matches. CDR3 length: 15 residues. The CDR3 loop is CASSLGGRESYEQYF. Here the CDR3 DNA reads TGCGCCAGCAGCTTGGGCGGGAGGGAGTCCTACGAGCAGTACTTC.

The J gene is TRBJ2-7, the V gene TRBV10-3, with 7 bases aligning to TRBD1. CDR1 is ENHRY and CDR2 is SYGVKD in the germline V gene. There are 14 residues in the CDR3. After removal of 0 bases from V and 3 bases from J, the junction contained 2 bases not matched to a gene. In DNA form, the CDR3 reads TGTGCCATCAGTGAGTCTTACAGGGGCTACGAGCAGTACTTC. This translates into CAISESYRGYEQYF.

The chain couples TRBV10-3 to TRBJ2-7, with TRBD2 matching 9 bases. Germline V gives CDR1 ENHRY, CDR2 SYGVKD. The CDR3 totals 15 residues. Unmatched junction bases numbered 11, after V lost 4 bases and J lost 7 bases. The CDR3 sequence is CAISVEIGLASEQYF. Written as DNA, the CDR3 is TGTGCCATCAGTGTAGAAATAGGACTAGCGAGTGAGCAGTACTTC.

This chain uses TRBV7-9 with TRBJ2-1; 9 nucleotides match TRBD2. Per the germline V gene, CDR1 is SEHNR and CDR2 is FQNEAQ (reference sequence). V dropped 5 bases and J dropped 4; count of bases not matched to a gene: 9. The CDR3 is 16 amino acids. The DNA for the CDR3 is TGTGCCAGCAGCGGACTAGCGCCCAACTCTTACAATGAGCAGTTCTTC. This sequence encodes CASSGLAPNSYNEQFF.

The chain links TRBV10-3 to TRBJ2-7; D might be TRBD1 (6 bases). The V end lost 8 bases, the J end lost 0 bases, and 14 bases lay between the germline ends. The CDR3 consists of 14 residues. The germline gives CDR1 ENHRY, CDR2 SYGVKD. CDR3: CAIARDNLSYEQYF. The CDR3 DNA is TGTGCCATCGCCCGGGACAACCTCTCCTACGAGCAGTACTTC.

In this sample, this clonotype turned up many times. This chain links TRBV12-3 or TRBV12-4 with TRBJ1-2, with unresolved D. The V gene lost 5 bases and the J gene lost 8 bases, with 12 bases spanning the gap. The CDR3 runs 12 residues. The chain's CDR3 is CASSLRGGGYTF. CDR3 in DNA: TGTGCCAGCAGTCTGCGGGGTGGCGGCTACACCTTC.

The chain employs TRBV7-9 and TRBJ1-5; a possible D gene is TRBD1 (6 bases). The CDR3 consists of 13 residues. Germline V gene lookup returns CDR1 SEHNR and CDR2 FQNEAQ (reference sequence). Trimming removed 8 bases at V and 1 base at J, with 9 bases between. The CDR3 DNA reads TGTGCCAGCGCGGGACAAAGCAATCAGCCCCAGCATTTT. This translates into CASAGQSNQPQHF.